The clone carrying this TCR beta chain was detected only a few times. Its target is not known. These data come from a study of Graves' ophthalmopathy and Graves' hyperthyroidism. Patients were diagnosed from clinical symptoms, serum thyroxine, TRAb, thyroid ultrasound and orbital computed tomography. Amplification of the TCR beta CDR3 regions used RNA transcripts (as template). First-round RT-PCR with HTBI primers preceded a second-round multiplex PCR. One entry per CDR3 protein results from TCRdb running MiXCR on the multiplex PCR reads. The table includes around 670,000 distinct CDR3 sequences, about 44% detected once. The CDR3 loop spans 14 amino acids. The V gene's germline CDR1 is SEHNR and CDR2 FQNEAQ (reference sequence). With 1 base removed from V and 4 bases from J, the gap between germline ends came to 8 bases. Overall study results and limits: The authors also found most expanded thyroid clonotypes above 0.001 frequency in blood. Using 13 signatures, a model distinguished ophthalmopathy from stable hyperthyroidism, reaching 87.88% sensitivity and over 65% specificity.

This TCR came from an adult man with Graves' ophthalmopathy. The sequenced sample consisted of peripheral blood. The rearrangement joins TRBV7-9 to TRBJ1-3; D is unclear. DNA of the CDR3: TGTGCCAGCAGCTTAGGTCGGGAAGGAAACACCATATATTTT. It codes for CASSLGREGNTIYF.